Each of the 22 T cell receptor beta chains below was sequenced from the same sample in a study of T cells after yellow fever vaccination. TCRdb fed the 5' RACE reads into MiXCR, producing one record per CDR3 protein. The data show 500,000 to 700,000 distinct CDR3 sequences, roughly a fifth seen once. The specimen was PBMCs, collected 15 days after the yellow fever booster vaccination. The receptors were sampled from a young man who received the YFV17D yellow fever vaccine.

This clonotype was counted only a few times. The chain recombines TRBV24-1 with TRBJ2-7, with 9 bases aligning to TRBD1. Germline CDR1 reads KGHDR; CDR2 reads SFDVKD. The CDR3 contains 13 residues. J lost 3 bases, V lost 8 bases, and 4 bases had no gene match. The CDR3 bases are TGTGCCACCAAGGGACAGGGATTCTACGAGCAGTACTTC. As protein: CATKGQGFYEQYF.

The chain combines TRBV20-1 with TRBJ2-1; the D is unclear. Germline V gives CDR1 DFQATT, CDR2 SNEGSKA (reference sequence). The CDR3 sequence is 12 residues long. V was pared by 3 bases and J by 6 bases, with 9 bases between. The CDR3 loop reads CSASIWGNEQFF. DNA for the CDR3: TGCAGTGCTAGTATCTGGGGCAATGAGCAGTTCTTC.

The V gene is TRBV12-5, the J gene TRBJ2-5; 7 bases fit TRBD1. Trimming at V came to 6 bases and at J to 1 base, leaving 8 bases not matched to a gene. CDR1 is LGHNT, CDR2 FRNRAP, per germline. The CDR3 length is 15 residues. CDR3: CASGSPGTAQETQYF. The DNA for the CDR3 is TGTGCTAGTGGCTCCCCTGGGACAGCCCAAGAGACCCAGTACTTC.

This clonotype has only a few counts. This chain joins TRBV10-3 and TRBJ1-1, with D possibly being TRBD1 (5 bases). Germline V gene sequence: CDR1 ENHRY, CDR2 SYGVKD. With 8 bases removed from V and 3 bases from J, the gap between germline ends came to 10 bases. CDR3 size: 12 residues. CDR3 nucleotide sequence: TGTGCCATCGGGGCACAGCACACTGAAGCTTTCTTT. Translating it yields CAIGAQHTEAFF.

This clonotype was detected a few times. The chain is built from TRBV3-1 and TRBJ2-7, with a possible D match to TRBD1 (6 bases). There are 14 residues in the CDR3. The germline CDR1 and CDR2 sequences are LGHDT and YNNKEL (reference sequence). Trimming shortened V by 3 bases and J by 2 bases, and 11 bases separated the two germline ends. The CDR3 is CASSHSTGPYEQYF. CDR3 in DNA: TGTGCCAGCAGCCACTCGACAGGACCCTACGAGCAGTACTTC.

This clonotype was found a few times. The rearrangement links TRBV20-1 to TRBJ2-1; 15 nucleotides align to TRBD2. The CDR3 contains 16 residues. With 3 bases clipped from V and 5 bases from J, the junction kept 5 bases outside the gene matches. The germline CDR1 and CDR2 sequences are DFQATT and SNEGSKA (reference sequence). The CDR3, as DNA: TGCAGTGCTAGTGGGACTAGCGGGAGGTCTAACAATGAGCAGTTCTTC. It codes for CSASGTSGRSNNEQFF.

The rearrangement uses TRBV20-1 and TRBJ2-1; D uncertain. Trimming removed 3 bases from V and 10 bases from J, with 19 bases in between. The germline V gene encodes CDR1 DFQATT and CDR2 SNEGSKA (reference sequence). The CDR3 spans 14 residues. The CDR3 loop is CSASRQGPVNEQFF. The CDR3 DNA reads TGCAGTGCTAGTCGTCAAGGACCAGTAAACGAGCAGTTCTTC.

The J gene is TRBJ2-7, the V gene TRBV15; 9 bases line up with TRBD1. This CDR3 spans 15 amino acids. The trim removed 4 bases at V and 7 bases at J, leaving 11 bases unmatched. CDR1 LNHNV and CDR2 YYDKDF come from the germline V gene (reference sequence). Written as DNA, the CDR3 is TGTGCCACCAGCATCGACGGACAGGGGCTGGGTGAGCAGTACTTC. Translating it yields CATSIDGQGLGEQYF. The full variable domain, in which reference TRBV15 and TRBJ2-7 provide the parts outside the CDR3, is DAMVIQNPRYQVTQFGKPVTLSCSQTLNHNVMYWYQQKSSQAPKLLFHYYDKDFNNEADTPDNFQSRRPNTSFCFLDIRSPGLGDTAMYLCATSIDGQGLGEQYFGPGTRLTVT.

This clonotype was detected a few times. The chain employs TRBV4-3 and TRBJ2-7; a weak D match, TRBD1 (6 bases). The germline CDR1 and CDR2 sequences are LGHNA and YSLEER. Deletions cut 2 bases from V and 0 bases from J, with 11 bases between. This CDR3 contains 15 residues. The CDR3 DNA sequence: TGCGCCAGCAGCCAACAGCAGGACAGCTCCTACGAGCAGTACTTC. Protein sequence: CASSQQQDSSYEQYF.

The chain couples TRBV14 to TRBJ2-2, with D possibly TRBD2 on 6 matching bases. The length of the CDR3 is 16 residues. V lost 1 base and J 2 bases, leaving 11 bases between the germline ends. Germline V gives CDR1 SGHDN, CDR2 FVKESK. This chain's CDR3 is CASSQVGGSNTGELFF. The CDR3 DNA reads as TGTGCCAGCAGCCAAGTCGGGGGAAGCAACACCGGGGAGCTGTTTTTT.

This chain uses TRBV30 with TRBJ2-5; TRBD1 agrees at 8 bases. The CDR3 totals 14 residues. J lost 4 bases, V lost 2 bases, and 6 bases had no gene match. CDR1 and CDR2 from the germline V gene are GTSNPN and SVGIG (reference sequence). CDR3 DNA sequence: TGTGCCTGGAGTCGACAGGGGACGCGAGAGACCCAGTACTTC. Its translation: CAWSRQGTRETQYF.

This clonotype has only a few counts. The chain has TRBV5-1 and TRBJ2-2; D gene uncertain. This CDR3 has 14 amino acids. The germline gives CDR1 SGHRS, CDR2 YFSETQ. Deletions cut 0 bases from V and 2 bases from J, with 5 bases between. The CDR3 loop is CASSLGHNTGELFF. For the CDR3, the DNA is TGCGCCAGCAGCTTGGGCCACAACACCGGGGAGCTGTTTTTT.

V and J are TRBV5-1 and TRBJ2-7; possible D gene TRBD1, 5 bases. CDR3 length: 14 amino acids. V gave up 7 bases and J gave up 3 bases, with 17 bases separating them. Germline V gives CDR1 SGHRS, CDR2 YFSETQ. For the CDR3, the DNA is TGCGCCAGCCGCGCCGATTTACAGGTCTACGAGCAGTACTTC. It is translated as CASRADLQVYEQYF. Full variable domain (remainder filled in from reference TRBV5-1 and TRBJ2-7): KAGVTQTPRYLIKTRGQQVTLSCSPISGHRSVSWYQQTPGQGLQFLFEYFSETQRNKGNFPGRFSGRQFSNSRSEMNVSTLELGDSALYLCASRADLQVYEQYFGPGTRLTVT.

This chain connects TRBV7-3 to TRBJ2-6; D remains unclear. Trimming cost V 8 bases and J 2 bases, with 7 bases left between them. Germline V lookup: CDR1 SGHTA, CDR2 FQGTGA. CDR3 length: 13 residues. CDR3 nucleotide sequence: TGTGCCAGCCACGGCCCTGGGGCCAACGTCCTGACTTTC. This sequence encodes CASHGPGANVLTF.

This clonotype has only a few counts. The rearrangement uses TRBV7-2 and TRBJ2-3, with D tentatively TRBD2 (6 bases). The CDR3 is 15 residues long. V lost 1 base and J lost 5, with 13 bases in between. The V gene's germline CDR1 is SGHTA and CDR2 FQGNSA. The CDR3 DNA follows: TGTGCCAGCAGCTTAGTGACGGGAGCGATAGATACGCAGTATTTT. Translating gives CASSLVTGAIDTQYF.

This clonotype was counted once. CDR3 sequence reads: CASSLNGVEQYF. CDR3 bases: TGTGCCAGCAGTTTGAACGGGGTCGAGCAGTACTTC. This chain joins TRBV6-2 or TRBV6-3 and TRBJ2-7; perhaps TRBD2 as D (5 bases). The CDR3 runs 12 residues. The V end was cut by 4 bases, the J end by 6 bases, with 10 bases between. The germline V gene has CDR1 MNHEY and CDR2 SVGEGT.

There are many counts of this clonotype. J is TRBJ2-2 and V is TRBV7-2, with D unclear. V was clipped by 3 bases and J by 6 bases, with 8 bases between them. The CDR3 runs 13 residues. Looked up from germline, CDR1 is SGHTA and CDR2 is FQGNSA. CDR3 in amino acids: CASSFMSAGELFF. CDR3 nucleotide sequence: TGTGCCAGCAGCTTTATGTCAGCCGGGGAGCTGTTTTTT.

J is TRBJ1-5 and V is TRBV27; no clear D. Between the trimmed V and J ends, which lost 0 bases and 9 bases, there was a span of 15 bases. CDR3 size: 15 residues. Germline V gene lookup returns CDR1 MNHEY and CDR2 SMNVEV (reference sequence). In DNA, the CDR3 is TGTGCCAGCAGTTTATCTGGAGTGGTTGGACCGCCCCAGCATTTT. Amino acids: CASSLSGVVGPPQHF.

The chain carries TRBV11-1 and TRBJ2-6; TRBD1 agrees at 7 bases. This CDR3 is 18 amino acids long. J lost 0 bases, V lost 3 bases, and 8 bases had no gene match. Germline values: CDR1 SGHAT, CDR2 FQDESV (reference sequence). The chain's CDR3 is CASSFYGTAISGANVLTF. The CDR3 DNA reads TGTGCCAGCAGCTTTTACGGGACAGCCATCTCTGGGGCCAACGTCCTGACTTTC.

This clonotype was counted only a few times. V gene TRBV6-6 combines with J gene TRBJ2-5; D uncertain. Germline V CDR1 and CDR2: MNHNY, SVGAGI (reference sequence). V lost 2 bases and J 3 bases, leaving 7 bases between the germline ends. This CDR3 contains 13 residues. The CDR3 reads CASSYPIEETQYF. The CDR3 nucleotides are TGTGCCAGCAGTTACCCGATTGAAGAGACCCAGTACTTC.

In its sample, this clonotype was seen a few times. The chain combines TRBV18 with TRBJ2-7; 9 bases are shared with TRBD1. Per the germline V gene, CDR1 is KGHSH and CDR2 is LQKENI. This CDR3 is 14 amino acids long. V lost 2 bases to trimming and J lost 5 bases; unmatched junction nucleotides: 4. The CDR3 sequence: CASSPGTGLNEQYF. The DNA of the CDR3 is TGTGCCAGCTCACCAGGGACAGGGCTCAACGAGCAGTACTTC.

At least ten counts were recorded for this clonotype. The genes are TRBV25-1 and TRBJ1-5; 7 bases are shared with TRBD1. The CDR3 is 14 amino acids. V lost 6 bases, J lost 5 bases, and 7 bases stayed unmatched. The germline gives CDR1 MGHDK, CDR2 SYGVNS. CDR3 region: CASRETGTDQPQHF. Here the CDR3 DNA reads TGTGCCAGCAGGGAGACAGGGACGGATCAGCCCCAGCATTTT.